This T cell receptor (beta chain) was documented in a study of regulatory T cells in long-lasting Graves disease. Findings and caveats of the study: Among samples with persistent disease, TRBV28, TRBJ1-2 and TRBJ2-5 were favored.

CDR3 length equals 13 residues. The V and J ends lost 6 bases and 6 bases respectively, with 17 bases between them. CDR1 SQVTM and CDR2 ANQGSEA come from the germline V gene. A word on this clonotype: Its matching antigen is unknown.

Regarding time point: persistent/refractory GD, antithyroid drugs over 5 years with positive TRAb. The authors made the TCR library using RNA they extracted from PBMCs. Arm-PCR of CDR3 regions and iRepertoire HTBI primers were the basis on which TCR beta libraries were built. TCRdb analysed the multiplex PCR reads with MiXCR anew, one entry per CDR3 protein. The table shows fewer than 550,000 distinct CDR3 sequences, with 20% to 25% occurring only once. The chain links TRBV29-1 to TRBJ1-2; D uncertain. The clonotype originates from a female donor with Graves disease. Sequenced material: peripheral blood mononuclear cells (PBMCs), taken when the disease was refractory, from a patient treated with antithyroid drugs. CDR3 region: CSVPGVSFHGYTF. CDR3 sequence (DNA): TGCAGCGTCCCCGGGGTCAGCTTCCATGGCTACACCTTC.